The 3 T cell receptor beta chains in this list originate from one sample, sequenced in a study of cytomegalovirus exposure and HLA in healthy donors. Primers for the PCR totalled 60 Vbeta and 13 Jbeta. Only in-frame clones appear in the TCRdb table, and some are missing; sequencing was by immunoSEQ multiplex PCR. Of hundreds of thousands of clones in the sample, around nine tenths were seen once. Input material: PBMCs. Every receptor here comes from a young woman in good health and CMV-seronegative.

This rearrangement joins TRBV5-4 to TRBJ1-2; 7 bases align to TRBD1. After removal of 0 bases from V and 3 bases from J, the junction contained 2 bases not matched to a gene. Germline V gives CDR1 SGHNT, CDR2 YYREEE (reference sequence). The CDR3 has 14 amino acids. This CDR3 is CASSLVDRDYGYTF. The DNA for the CDR3 is TGTGCCAGCAGCTTGGTCGACAGGGACTATGGCTACACCTTC.

The V gene is TRBV7-7, the J gene TRBJ2-1; no reliable D call. Germline-derived CDR1 and CDR2 are SSHAT and FNYEAQ (reference sequence). Trimming shortened V by 1 base and J by 4 bases, and 8 bases separated the two germline ends. This CDR3 is 14 amino acids long. CDR3 sequence reads: CASSLGHSYNEQFF. The CDR3 nucleotides read TGTGCCAGCAGCTTAGGCCACAGTTACAATGAGCAGTTCTTC. Full variable domain (rest looked up from reference TRBV7-7 and TRBJ2-1): GAGVSQSPRYKVTKRGQDVTLRCDPISSHATLYWYQQALGQGPEFLTYFNYEAQPDKSGLPSDRFSAERPEGSISTLTIQRTEQRDSAMYRCASSLGHSYNEQFFGPGTRLTVL.

The V and J genes are TRBV5-8 and TRBJ2-3; 14 bases agree with TRBD2. CDR1 SGHTS and CDR2 YDEGEE come from the germline V gene. The CDR3 is 16 residues long. V lost 3 bases to trimming and J lost 5 bases; unmatched junction nucleotides: 5. The CDR3: CASSSGTSGSIDTQYF. DNA for the CDR3: TGTGCCAGCAGCTCCGGGACTAGCGGGAGTATAGATACGCAGTATTTT.